This is a list of T cell receptor beta chains from one sample in a study of T cells in localized non-small cell lung cancer. Sequencing used immunoSEQ multiplex PCR; TCRdb keeps in-frame clones, though not all of them. This table has approximately 150,000 clones, roughly nine tenths appearing once. The sample here was peripheral blood, taken before any cancer treatment. The receptors shown here come from a female donor aged 60 or older with stage I lung adenocarcinoma. Each CDR3 is given with its conserved first and last residue. A D gene is named only where the DNA matches it firmly. Size values are once, few and many counts, or a class for expanded clones, and some rows have none.

cdr3_length: 16; j_call: TRBJ2-1; clone_size: NA; v_call: TRBV5-4; d_call: TRBD2; cdr3_nt: TGTGCCAGCAGCTCGGGGACTAGCCCGAAGGGGAATGAGCAGTTCTTC; cdr3_aa: CASSSGTSPKGNEQFF
cdr3_length: 15; j_call: TRBJ1-4; clone_size: few; v_call: TRBV2; d_call: TRBD1; cdr3_nt: TGTGCCAGCAGGATACAGGGGGCACCTAATGAAAAACTGTTTTTT; cdr3_aa: CASRIQGAPNEKLFF
cdr3_length: 13; j_call: TRBJ2-3; clone_size: NA; v_call: TRBV10-3; d_call: NA; cdr3_nt: TGTGCCATCAACGACCTACTCGGAGATACGCAGTATTTT; cdr3_aa: CAINDLLGDTQYF
cdr3_length: 16; j_call: TRBJ2-5; clone_size: few; v_call: TRBV7-9; d_call: NA; cdr3_nt: TGTGCCAGCAGCCCTTGGGGCGGGATAGAGCAAGAGACCCAGTACTTC; cdr3_aa: CASSPWGGIEQETQYF
cdr3_length: 15; j_call: TRBJ2-1; clone_size: once; v_call: TRBV27; d_call: TRBD1; cdr3_nt: TGTGCCAGCAGTTTGAGGGACAGGGGGGACAATGAGCAGTTCTTC; cdr3_aa: CASSLRDRGDNEQFF
cdr3_length: 13; j_call: TRBJ2-3; clone_size: NA; v_call: TRBV18; d_call: NA; cdr3_nt: TGTGCCAGCTCACCACCTTACACAGATACGCAGTATTTT; cdr3_aa: CASSPPYTDTQYF
cdr3_length: 15; j_call: TRBJ2-5; clone_size: NA; v_call: TRBV5-4; d_call: NA; cdr3_nt: TGTGCCAGCAGCTCTCCCTGGGGTCCGCAAGAGACCCAGTACTTC; cdr3_aa: CASSSPWGPQETQYF
cdr3_length: 15; j_call: TRBJ2-1; clone_size: NA; v_call: TRBV30; d_call: NA; cdr3_nt: TGTGCCTGGGGCCCTGGAGGGAGCTCCTACAATGAGCAGTTCTTC; cdr3_aa: CAWGPGGSSYNEQFF
cdr3_length: 12; j_call: TRBJ2-7; clone_size: NA; v_call: TRBV6-6; d_call: TRBD1; cdr3_nt: TGTGCCAGCAAACAGGGGGCCTACGAGCAGTACTTC; cdr3_aa: CASKQGAYEQYF
cdr3_length: 14; j_call: TRBJ2-7; clone_size: NA; v_call: TRBV2; d_call: NA; cdr3_nt: TGTGCCAGCAGTGTGGTCGGGCAAGGGTACGAGCAGTACTTC; cdr3_aa: CASSVVGQGYEQYF
cdr3_length: 15; j_call: TRBJ2-3; clone_size: NA; v_call: TRBV10-3; d_call: TRBD2; cdr3_nt: TGTGCCATCAGTATGGAGCGGGAGCCTTTGGATACGCAGTATTTT; cdr3_aa: CAISMEREPLDTQYF
cdr3_length: 13; j_call: TRBJ2-5; clone_size: NA; v_call: TRBV7-3; d_call: NA; cdr3_nt: TGTGCCAGCAGGTCGGCCAGTCGCGAGACCCAGTACTTC; cdr3_aa: CASRSASRETQYF
cdr3_length: 16; j_call: TRBJ2-7; clone_size: NA; v_call: TRBV18; d_call: TRBD2; cdr3_nt: TGTGCCAGCTCACCGCGAGGGACTAGCGGGAGTTTCGAGCAGTACTTC; cdr3_aa: CASSPRGTSGSFEQYF
cdr3_length: 12; j_call: TRBJ2-1; clone_size: NA; v_call: TRBV19; d_call: TRBD1; cdr3_nt: TGTGCCGGCCCGACAGGGGGCTGTGAGCAGTTCTTC; cdr3_aa: CAGPTGGCEQFF
cdr3_length: 14; j_call: TRBJ2-7; clone_size: NA; v_call: TRBV15; d_call: NA; cdr3_nt: TGTGCCACCAGCAGAGAGGGATTAAGGATGTGGCAGTACTTC; cdr3_aa: CATSREGLRMWQYF
cdr3_length: 16; j_call: TRBJ2-1; clone_size: NA; v_call: TRBV2; d_call: NA; cdr3_nt: TGTGCCAGCAGTGACGCTGGCTGGGGGCGATCGAATGAGCAGTTCTTC; cdr3_aa: CASSDAGWGRSNEQFF
cdr3_length: 14; j_call: TRBJ2-2; clone_size: NA; v_call: TRBV19; d_call: TRBD1; cdr3_nt: TGTGCCAGTAGAGGACAGGGGGCGACCGGGGAGCTGTTTTTT; cdr3_aa: CASRGQGATGELFF
cdr3_length: 16; j_call: TRBJ2-1; clone_size: NA; v_call: TRBV28; d_call: TRBD2; cdr3_nt: TGTGCCAGCAGTTTCCCCCTACAGGGGACTAGCGACGAGCAGTTCTTC; cdr3_aa: CASSFPLQGTSDEQFF
cdr3_length: 13; j_call: TRBJ1-1; clone_size: NA; v_call: TRBV5-1; d_call: NA; cdr3_nt: TGCGCCAGCAGCTTACCGCATGACACTGAAGCTTTCTTT; cdr3_aa: CASSLPHDTEAFF
cdr3_length: 13; j_call: TRBJ2-7; clone_size: NA; v_call: TRBV7-9; d_call: NA; cdr3_nt: TGTGCCAGCAGCTTTTCAGGGTACGCGGTGCAGTACTTC; cdr3_aa: CASSFSGYAVQYF
cdr3_length: 21; j_call: TRBJ2-1; clone_size: NA; v_call: TRBV21-1; d_call: NA; cdr3_nt: TGTGCCAGCAGCAAAGCGCCAGGACAGGGGATTGTGGGAGTATCATACAATGAGCAGTTCTTC; cdr3_aa: CASSKAPGQGIVGVSYNEQFF
cdr3_length: 12; j_call: TRBJ2-5; clone_size: NA; v_call: TRBV29-1; d_call: NA; cdr3_nt: TGCAGCGTTAGCAGGGGGGGGGAGACCCAGTACTTC; cdr3_aa: CSVSRGGETQYF
cdr3_length: 13; j_call: TRBJ2-1; clone_size: NA; v_call: TRBV12-5; d_call: NA; cdr3_nt: TGTGCTAGTGGTTTGGGCTCCTACAATGAGCAGTTCTTC; cdr3_aa: CASGLGSYNEQFF
cdr3_length: 13; j_call: TRBJ1-1; clone_size: NA; v_call: TRBV7-3; d_call: NA; cdr3_nt: TGTGCCAGCAGCTTAGGGGTGGGTACTGAAGCTTTCTTT; cdr3_aa: CASSLGVGTEAFF
cdr3_length: 14; j_call: TRBJ1-2; clone_size: few; v_call: TRBV12-2; d_call: NA; cdr3_nt: TGTGCAAGTCGCTTCGGACAGGGGGTAAACGGCTACACCTTC; cdr3_aa: CASRFGQGVNGYTF
cdr3_length: 15; j_call: TRBJ2-6; clone_size: NA; v_call: TRBV7-9; d_call: NA; cdr3_nt: TGTGCCAGCAGCTTAGTGAAAGCTGGGGCCAACGTCCTGACTTTC; cdr3_aa: CASSLVKAGANVLTF
cdr3_length: 15; j_call: TRBJ2-3; clone_size: NA; v_call: TRBV30; d_call: TRBD2; cdr3_nt: TGTGCCTGGAGTGTACTGCGCGGGAGATCAGATACGCAGTATTTT; cdr3_aa: CAWSVLRGRSDTQYF
cdr3_length: 15; j_call: TRBJ2-3; clone_size: NA; v_call: TRBV5-1; d_call: NA; cdr3_nt: TGCGCCAGCAGCTTGGTCGGAGGTGAGGCGGATACGCAGTATTTT; cdr3_aa: CASSLVGGEADTQYF
cdr3_length: 15; j_call: TRBJ1-1; clone_size: few; v_call: TRBV29-1; d_call: NA; cdr3_nt: TGCAGCGTTTCCGGAGCGGCCACAGGGAGGACTGAAGCTTTCTTT; cdr3_aa: CSVSGAATGRTEAFF
cdr3_length: 17; j_call: TRBJ2-7; clone_size: NA; v_call: TRBV15; d_call: TRBD2; cdr3_nt: TGTGCCACCAGCAGAGATCTGGCGGGAGGGCCTGAGGGGGAGCAGTACTTC; cdr3_aa: CATSRDLAGGPEGEQYF
cdr3_length: 14; j_call: TRBJ2-7; clone_size: NA; v_call: TRBV11-2; d_call: NA; cdr3_nt: TGTGCCAGCAGCATAGTGGTCCTTGCCTACGAGCAGTACTTC; cdr3_aa: CASSIVVLAYEQYF
cdr3_length: 14; j_call: TRBJ1-2; clone_size: NA; v_call: TRBV6-5; d_call: TRBD1; cdr3_nt: TGTGCCAGCAGTCTATTTCGGACAGGCTATGGCTACACCTTC; cdr3_aa: CASSLFRTGYGYTF
cdr3_length: 12; j_call: TRBJ1-1; clone_size: NA; v_call: TRBV2; d_call: TRBD1; cdr3_nt: TGTGCCGCCAACAGGGGTAACACTGAAGCTTTCTTT; cdr3_aa: CAANRGNTEAFF
cdr3_length: 15; j_call: TRBJ2-7; clone_size: NA; v_call: TRBV6-1; d_call: NA; cdr3_nt: TGTGCCAGCAGATTTCATTGGACGGGGGACTACGAGCAGTACTTC; cdr3_aa: CASRFHWTGDYEQYF
cdr3_length: 14; j_call: TRBJ2-7; clone_size: once; v_call: TRBV28; d_call: NA; cdr3_nt: TGTGCCAGCAGTACCCCGGCAAGCACCTACGAGCAGTACTTC; cdr3_aa: CASSTPASTYEQYF
cdr3_length: 13; j_call: TRBJ1-2; clone_size: NA; v_call: TRBV7-8; d_call: TRBD1; cdr3_nt: TGTGCCAGCAGCTTTCAGGGGGATGGAGGCTACACCTTC; cdr3_aa: CASSFQGDGGYTF
cdr3_length: 14; j_call: TRBJ1-2; clone_size: NA; v_call: TRBV28; d_call: NA; cdr3_nt: TGTGCCAGCAGTTTGGTTCTTGGACAGTATGGCTACACCTTC; cdr3_aa: CASSLVLGQYGYTF
cdr3_length: 15; j_call: TRBJ1-5; clone_size: NA; v_call: TRBV19; d_call: TRBD1; cdr3_nt: TGTGCCAGTAGGACGGGACAGAGGGGCAATCAGCCCCAGCATTTT; cdr3_aa: CASRTGQRGNQPQHF
cdr3_length: 13; j_call: TRBJ1-5; clone_size: NA; v_call: TRBV6-5; d_call: NA; cdr3_nt: TGTGCCAGCAGCGGGCGGGGGGAAGGGTCCCAGCATTTT; cdr3_aa: CASSGRGEGSQHF
cdr3_length: 17; j_call: TRBJ2-3; clone_size: NA; v_call: TRBV4-1; d_call: NA; cdr3_nt: TGCGCCAGCAGCCAAGATCGGGGAAGTGTCGGCCCAGATACGCAGTATTTT; cdr3_aa: CASSQDRGSVGPDTQYF
cdr3_length: 11; j_call: TRBJ2-1; clone_size: NA; v_call: TRBV6-5; d_call: NA; cdr3_nt: TGTGCCAGCTCCCACAAGGATGAGCAGTTCTTC; cdr3_aa: CASSHKDEQFF
cdr3_length: 18; j_call: TRBJ2-7; clone_size: NA; v_call: TRBV30; d_call: TRBD2; cdr3_nt: TGTGCCTGGAGTGTGCCCCACATCACTAGCGGGAGAATCTACGAGCAGTACTTC; cdr3_aa: CAWSVPHITSGRIYEQYF
cdr3_length: 12; j_call: TRBJ2-3; clone_size: NA; v_call: TRBV5-1; d_call: NA; cdr3_nt: TGCGCCAGCAGCTTACGGGTCGATACGCAGTATTTT; cdr3_aa: CASSLRVDTQYF
cdr3_length: 15; j_call: TRBJ2-1; clone_size: NA; v_call: TRBV2; d_call: TRBD2; cdr3_nt: TGTGCCAGCAGTGTCGGGACTAGCGGGAGGTATGAGCAGTTCTTC; cdr3_aa: CASSVGTSGRYEQFF
cdr3_length: 15; j_call: TRBJ2-2; clone_size: NA; v_call: TRBV10-3; d_call: NA; cdr3_nt: TGTGCCATCAGTGAGTGGGACTTCGAACTCGGGGAGCTGTTTTTT; cdr3_aa: CAISEWDFELGELFF
cdr3_length: 16; j_call: TRBJ2-3; clone_size: once; v_call: TRBV21-1; d_call: NA; cdr3_nt: TGTGCCAGCAGTCACGTCGCTACAGTCATGCAAGATACGCAGTATTTT; cdr3_aa: CASSHVATVMQDTQYF
cdr3_length: 14; j_call: TRBJ1-3; clone_size: NA; v_call: TRBV7-2; d_call: NA; cdr3_nt: TGTGCCAGCAGCCTAGGGGGCTCTGGAAACACCATATATTTT; cdr3_aa: CASSLGGSGNTIYF
cdr3_length: 12; j_call: TRBJ2-2; clone_size: NA; v_call: TRBV7-9; d_call: NA; cdr3_nt: TGTGCCAGCAGCTTGGCAATCGGGGAGCTGTTTTTT; cdr3_aa: CASSLAIGELFF
cdr3_length: 13; j_call: TRBJ2-7; clone_size: medium-sized; v_call: TRBV5-1; d_call: NA; cdr3_nt: TGCGCCAGCAGCTTGGCGGCTACCTACGAGCAGTACTTC; cdr3_aa: CASSLAATYEQYF
cdr3_length: 17; j_call: TRBJ2-1; clone_size: NA; v_call: TRBV18; d_call: TRBD2; cdr3_nt: TGTGCCAGCTCACCTGCGATCAGCGGGAGCTCCTACAATGAGCAGTTCTTC; cdr3_aa: CASSPAISGSSYNEQFF
cdr3_length: 16; j_call: TRBJ2-1; clone_size: NA; v_call: TRBV19; d_call: TRBD2; cdr3_nt: TGTGCCAGTAGTATTGCGGCTAGCGGAACCTACAATGAGCAGTTCTTC; cdr3_aa: CASSIAASGTYNEQFF
cdr3_length: 14; j_call: TRBJ1-2; clone_size: NA; v_call: TRBV29-1; d_call: TRBD1; cdr3_nt: TGCAGCGCAGAAGCCGGGACAGGGTTTGGGGACTACACCTTC; cdr3_aa: CSAEAGTGFGDYTF
cdr3_length: 17; j_call: TRBJ1-2; clone_size: NA; v_call: TRBV28; d_call: NA; cdr3_nt: TGTGCCAGCAGCCTGGGGGGAATCAGTTCTCTTAACTATGGCTACACCTTC; cdr3_aa: CASSLGGISSLNYGYTF
cdr3_length: 13; j_call: TRBJ1-2; clone_size: NA; v_call: TRBV19; d_call: TRBD1; cdr3_nt: TGTGCCAGTAGTACCCGGACAGGTGAAGGCTACACCTTC; cdr3_aa: CASSTRTGEGYTF